The clone carrying this TCR beta chain came up a few times. Its antigen is unidentified. About 9.6 milliliters of peripheral blood were drawn from each donor into EDTA-treated tubes. Isolation yielded PBMCs, at least 6 million per sample, in every case. These data belong to a study of blood T cells in healthy people across ages. Across the study: Template switching caught about one barcoded beta molecule for each two T cells. Whole-study findings and limits: It was held that diversity estimates obtained from one million T cells represented underestimates.

The V and J ends lost 6 bases and 2 bases respectively, with 19 bases between them. Per the germline V gene, CDR1 is ENHRY and CDR2 is SYGVKD. The CDR3 covers 16 residues. Primers used in a second PCR of about 6 to 12 cycles were a sample-barcoded 5' primer and a J-beta primer mix. TCRdb ran MiXCR on the 5' RACE reads and lists one entry per CDR3 protein. The sample includes approximately 1,700,000 distinct CDR3 sequences, 35% to 50% of them seen just once. This sequence was found in a human donor in good health. The genes are TRBV10-3 and TRBJ1-2; unclear D gene. The sample consisted of blood. The CDR3: CAISDTAWGKNYGYTF. The CDR3 bases are TGTGCCATCAGCGATACAGCTTGGGGAAAAAACTATGGCTACACCTTC.